Included here is one T cell receptor (beta chain) sequence, with context. What antigen it recognizes has not been identified. Base-call qualities are not available, and no considerably larger clone is one nucleotide away. The entire amount of isolated RNA was reverse transcribed using the High Capacity cDNA Reverse Transcription Kit, so the sequenced TCRB transcripts were expressed ones. Naive, central memory and regulatory T cell samples underwent deep immunoSEQ sequencing, averaging about 3.5 million total reads per sample. Sorted cells were lysed in RLT buffer and RNA was extracted with DNase-treated RNeasy Micro or Mini kits, depending on cell number. Each cell subset was processed separately to prevent cross-contamination, with patient and healthy donor samples processed together. Using the immunoSEQ multiplex PCR, TCRB sequences were amplified from cDNA into 87-bp fragments spanning the CDR3 region. Sequencing of the amplicons was performed on the Illumina HiSeq platform. The authors' pipeline ran thus. PCR bias was corrected computationally using synthetic template baselines, and reads within Hamming distance 2 were collapsed, with unmergeable singletons discarded. By aligning reads against IMGT, V, D and J genes, CDR3 length, and insertions or deletions at six rearrangement sites were assigned. Clonotype counts were normalized to sorted cell number within each subset before computing true diversity and Gini coefficients with the tcR R package. The overlap coefficient, calculated on TCRB nucleotide sequences, was used to measure repertoire sharing. As a proxy for the pre-selection repertoire, out-of-frame TCRB sequences from naive cells were analyzed. TCRdb retrieved this table from immuneACCESS and kept in-frame rearrangements only. Not all clones are present; in checked studies, unresolved V genes account for under half, and no reason is known for the remainder. The D gene and trimming were derived from the DNA, and the V and J assignments and clone size from that table. Here the sample has 300,000 to 400,000 clones; more than 9.5% occur a single time. The ten largest clones add up to around 0.015% of the sample.

The data were taken from a study of beta chain features in type 1 diabetes (dated by TCRdb to between 2018 and 2020). General notes on the study: Mean age, gender distribution, total cell number and subset yield did not differ between patients and healthy donors. A total of around 100 million sorted cells were examined across all samples, and RNA yield correlated strongly with the number of cells per subset. The study compared TCRB repertoires of sorted circulating CD4+ T cell subsets between recently diagnosed type 1 diabetes patients and matched healthy donors. Naive and central memory subsets were obtained from all 30 or so donors, but regulatory and stem cell-like memory subsets were isolated from only 8 patients and roughly 8 healthy donors. Beyond this particular receptor, the publication reports: Shorter templates might have been favored by PCR, but patient and control samples were amplified and corrected together, so both groups would have been affected equally by any skew. Naive, central memory and regulatory TCRB repertoires appeared more similar among patients than among healthy donors. Because cDNA was sequenced instead of genomic DNA, highly expressing activated cells could be over-represented, though the groups showed no difference in activation or CD3 levels. Because small numbers of individuals were included in the HLA sub-analyses, any influence of HLA type on TCRB rearrangement was left unresolved. Patients with type 1 diabetes made fewer insertions and deleted more nucleotides at VDJ recombination sites, implying thymic rearrangement abnormalities. A moderate but significant shortening of TCRB CDR3 length was observed in type 1 diabetes patients in all four CD4+ subsets.

Taken from the germline V gene, the CDR1 and CDR2 loops are MNHEY and SVGAGI. The cysteine opens and the phenylalanine closes a CDR3 of 16 amino acids. Only the CDR3 part of the read is kept: 48 bases, read in frame from the first base. V trim: 0 bases; J trim: 4 bases; unmatched bases: 7. Each donor gave one peripheral blood draw, approximately 110 mL on average, collected into heparinised tubes. A BD FACSAria II was used to sort naive, central memory, regulatory and stem cell-like memory CD4+ T cells with a panel that included CD45RO, CCR7, CD25, CD127, CD95 and CD27. All sorted populations exceeded 98% purity. PBMCs were isolated right away by Lymphoprep density gradient centrifugation and were stained directly, without culture. Samples were stained and sorted in pairs, with one healthy donor and one patient per experiment, so that batch effects were minimized.

This chain joins TRBV6-5 to TRBJ2-5; TRBD2 matches 8 bases in the middle. The material sequenced was naive CD4+ T cells from blood. Interpreted using the paper, the cell subset or site label stands for: true naive CD4+ T cells. This receptor was obtained from a woman aged 25 to 39 in good health. The CDR3 has the sequence CASSYSIAGGRETQYF. The nucleotide sequence reads as follows: TGTGCCAGCAGTTACTCGATTGCGGGAGGCAGAGAGACCCAGTACTTC.